This TCR beta chain was profiled in a study of vaccination effects on CD4 cells after COVID-19. CD4+ T cell isolation took place after more than eight days of culture. The vaccine given was either BNT162b2 or mRNA-1273, in two doses. This table comes from immunoSEQ multiplex PCR, and its TCRdb copy is limited to in-frame clones, with some not included. The sample shows roughly 41,000 clones, around 66% of them seen only once. In this sample, this clone turned up once. Its antigen is currently unknown. Trimming pared 2 bases from V and 0 bases from J, leaving 9 bases between. This CDR3 is 16 amino acids long. CDR1 and CDR2 (germline): SGHRS, YFSETQ.

The sequence derives from a human donor who received a COVID-19 vaccine. The V gene is TRBV5-1, the J gene TRBJ2-6, with no clear D. Sample: CD4+ T cells from PBMCs cultured without peptide, taken after COVID-19 vaccination. Here the CDR3 reads CASSLWSGSGANVLTF. The CDR3 coding sequence is TGCGCCAGCAGCTTATGGAGTGGCTCTGGGGCCAACGTCCTGACTTTC.